This T cell receptor beta chain was identified in a study of OX40 agonist ivuxolimab in advanced cancers. Study-wide findings and caveats: Expansion of clones was among the lowest in partial responders at 0.1-3.0 mg/kg. Some of the nonresponding patients also showed low levels of normalized T-cell clonal expansion. CD8+ T cells averaged more expanded clones than CD4+.

The CDR3 is 13 amino acids. V was clipped by 7 bases and J by 5 bases, with 14 bases between them. CDR1 WNHNN and CDR2 SYGVQD come from the germline V gene (reference sequence). Method: immunoSEQ multiplex PCR; TCRdb's copy keeps in-frame clones and lacks some. The table has 66,000 or so clones, about nine tenths seen once. On this clone itself: Its antigen is undetermined.

The specimen comprised CD4+ or CD8+ T cells sorted from blood, sampled in a trial of the OX40 agonist ivuxolimab. This chain links TRBV10-1 with TRBJ2-5; the D gene could be TRBD1 or TRBD2 (5 bases each). The sequence derives from an adult with an advanced solid tumor such as melanoma, head and neck, liver or kidney cancer. The CDR3 nucleotides are TGCGCCAGCACAAAGGGGACGGGGGAGACCCAGTACTTC. Its protein is CASTKGTGETQYF.